This TCR beta chain was sequenced during a study of cytomegalovirus exposure and HLA in healthy donors. Study as a whole: A previous analysis identified more than 100 million unique TCR beta sequences derived from approximately 190 million T cells.

With regard to this clone: Its matching antigen is unknown.

The primer mix had 60 Vbeta and 13 Jbeta primers. TCRdb keeps only in-frame clones here, not all; method: immunoSEQ multiplex PCR. In the table there are 180,000 or so clones, about four fifths of which are singletons. Whole-study results and caveats: Indistinguishable V segments, including TRBV6-2 and TRBV6-3, were excluded. In presence/absence analyses, roughly uniform sequencing depth across donors was assumed.

The germline V gene has CDR1 SGHAT and CDR2 FQNNGV. Trimming at V came to 1 base and at J to 5 bases, leaving 8 bases not matched to a gene. The CDR3 has 16 amino acids. Input material: PBMCs. This TCR was recovered from a male donor in good health and CMV-seronegative. The gene calls are TRBV11-2 and TRBJ1-3; 7 nucleotides agree with TRBD1. The CDR3 reads CASSLGDRASRNTIYF. In DNA, the CDR3 is TGTGCCAGCAGCTTAGGTGACAGGGCTTCGAGAAACACCATATATTTT.